These 9 T cell receptor beta chains originate from one sample sequenced in a study of Ad26.COV2.S vaccination and SARS-CoV-2 variants. Treatment: around 19 received Ad26.COV2.S at low or high dose, single or two shots; 5 received placebo; per-sample allocation not given. Samples analyzed were those drawn on day 63 after the first vaccine or placebo injection. Data came from immunoSEQ multiplex PCR; TCRdb stores just in-frame clones and leaves some out. The sample holds fewer than 500,000 clones, 80% to 95% seen once. The specimen was peripheral blood, collected in a trial of Ad26.COV2.S vaccine versus placebo. The receptors were gathered from a person between 18 and 60 years old who received the Ad26.COV2.S COVID-19 vaccine or a placebo.

The rearrangement uses TRBV27 and TRBJ2-1; D unresolved. The V and J ends lost 4 bases and 6 bases respectively, with 13 bases between them. CDR1 and CDR2 (germline): MNHEY, SMNVEV (reference sequence). This CDR3 has 14 residues. The CDR3 protein is CASSSPGRRNEQFF. The CDR3 DNA follows: TGTGCCAGCAGTTCCCCCGGAAGACGCAATGAGCAGTTCTTC.

This chain links TRBV28 with TRBJ2-1, with D unclear. The CDR3 contains 13 residues. The V end was cut by 8 bases, the J end by 0 bases, with 8 bases between. Germline-derived CDR1 and CDR2 are MDHEN and SYDVKM. The CDR3 loop is CASWPSSYNEQFF. The CDR3 DNA follows: TGTGCCAGCTGGCCTAGCTCCTACAATGAGCAGTTCTTC.

This clone was counted between two and nine times. The rearrangement uses TRBV6-5 and TRBJ1-5; the D gene is possibly TRBD1 (6 bases). Trimming removed 8 bases from V and 2 bases from J, with 10 bases in between. The CDR3 has 13 amino acids. Germline V gives CDR1 MNHEY, CDR2 SVGAGI. The CDR3 reads CASQKGGNQPQHF. In nucleotides, the CDR3 is TGTGCCAGCCAGAAGGGGGGCAATCAGCCCCAGCATTTT.

This rearrangement joins TRBV2 to TRBJ2-1; 11 nucleotides agree with TRBD2. The CDR3 runs 15 residues. CDR1 and CDR2 (germline): SNHLY, FYNNEI. Trimming took 4 bases from V and 9 from J; bases not matched to a gene: 8. For the CDR3, the DNA is TGTGCCAGCAGTGTTAGCGGGAGGGCCTTCACTGAGCAGTTCTTC. The encoded protein is CASSVSGRAFTEQFF.

The J gene is TRBJ1-3, the V gene TRBV6-5; D is possibly TRBD1 (5 bases). The CDR3 is 15 amino acids. V was trimmed by 6 bases and J by 0 bases, leaving 12 bases between them. Germline V gives CDR1 MNHEY, CDR2 SVGAGI. CDR3 amino acids: CASSQGRRSGNTIYF. CDR3 sequence (DNA): TGTGCCAGCAGCCAGGGACGGCGCTCTGGAAACACCATATATTTT.

The gene calls are TRBV27 and TRBJ2-1; D gene unclear. Trimming took 3 bases from V and 0 from J, leaving 12 bases between them. There are 16 residues in the CDR3. Germline V gene data show CDR1 as MNHEY and CDR2 as SMNVEV (reference sequence). This CDR3 reads CASSFTVLSSYNEQFF. CDR3 in DNA: TGTGCCAGCAGTTTTACGGTCTTGAGCTCCTACAATGAGCAGTTCTTC.

As regards this clone: Other DNA sequences in the same sample also yield this CDR3. The chain recombines TRBV30 with TRBJ1-1; D remains unclear. CDR1 and CDR2 from the germline V gene are GTSNPN and SVGIG (reference sequence). This CDR3 is 11 amino acids long. With 2 bases removed from V and 6 bases from J, the gap between germline ends came to 7 bases. The CDR3 DNA reads as TGTGCCTGGAGTTTGGGGTCTGAAGCTTTCTTT. Its translation: CAWSLGSEAFF.

This chain uses TRBV9 with TRBJ1-1; D not certain. The germline gives CDR1 SGDLS, CDR2 YYNGEE. The CDR3 spans 14 residues. V was cut by 4 bases and J by 2 bases, with 12 bases left in between. CDR3 sequence (DNA): TGTGCCAGCAGCTTTAAGGATACCAACACTGAAGCTTTCTTT. Residues: CASSFKDTNTEAFF.

A word on this clone: A junction end diverges from the germline sequence, so it may reflect a read error. V usage is TRBV6-5 and J usage is TRBJ1-1; D is undetermined. Germline loops: CDR1 MNHEY, CDR2 SVGAGI. The length of the CDR3 is 13 residues. This CDR3 is CASTQSDLSPSLF. CDR3 DNA sequence: TGTGCCAGCACACAATCGGATTTGAGCCCTTCCCTCTTT.